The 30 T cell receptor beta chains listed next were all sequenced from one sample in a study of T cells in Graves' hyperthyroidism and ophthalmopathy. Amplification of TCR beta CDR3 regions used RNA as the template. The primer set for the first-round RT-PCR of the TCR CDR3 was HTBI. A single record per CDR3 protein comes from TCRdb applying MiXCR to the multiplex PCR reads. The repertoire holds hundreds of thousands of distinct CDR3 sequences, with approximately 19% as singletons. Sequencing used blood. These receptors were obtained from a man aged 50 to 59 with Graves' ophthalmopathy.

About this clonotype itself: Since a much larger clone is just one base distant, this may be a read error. Written as DNA, the CDR3 is TGTGCCAGCAGCTTAGATCTAAGTCAGGACCCAAGGTCCCGTCACTATGGCTACACCTTC. Amino acids: CASSLDLSQDPRSRHYGYTF. The chain carries TRBV11-2 and TRBJ1-2; the D is unclear. Trimming took 0 bases from V and 3 from J, leaving 26 bases between them. Germline CDR1 SGHAT, CDR2 FQNNGV. CDR3 length: 20 amino acids.

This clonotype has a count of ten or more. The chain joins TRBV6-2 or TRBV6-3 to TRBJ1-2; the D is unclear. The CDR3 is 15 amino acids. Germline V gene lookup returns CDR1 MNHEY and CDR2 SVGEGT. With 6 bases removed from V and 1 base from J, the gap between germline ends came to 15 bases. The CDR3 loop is CASSSPIGDNYGYTF. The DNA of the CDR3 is TGTGCCAGCAGCAGCCCAATTGGCGATAACTATGGCTACACCTTC.

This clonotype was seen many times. The CDR3 region is CASSQNEGPTNTEAFF. CDR3 DNA: TGTGCCAGCAGCCAAAATGAGGGGCCGACGAACACTGAAGCTTTCTTT. The gene calls are TRBV3-1 and TRBJ1-1, with a tentative D call TRBD1 (5 bases). The CDR3 has 16 residues. Germline CDR1 reads LGHDT; CDR2 reads YNNKEL (reference sequence). Trimming cost V 2 bases and J 1 base, with 14 bases left between them.

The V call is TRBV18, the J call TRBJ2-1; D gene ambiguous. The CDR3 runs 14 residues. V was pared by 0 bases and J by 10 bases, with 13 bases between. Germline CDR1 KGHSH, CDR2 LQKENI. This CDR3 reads CASSPPSDIGEQFF. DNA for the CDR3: TGTGCCAGCTCACCACCGTCCGACATCGGAGAGCAGTTCTTC.

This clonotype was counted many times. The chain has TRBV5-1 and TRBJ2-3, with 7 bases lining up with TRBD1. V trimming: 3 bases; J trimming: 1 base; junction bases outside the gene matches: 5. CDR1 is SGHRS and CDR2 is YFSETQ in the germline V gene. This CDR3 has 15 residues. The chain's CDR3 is CASSYTGTGTDTQYF. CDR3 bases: TGCGCCAGCAGCTATACCGGGACAGGCACAGATACGCAGTATTTT.

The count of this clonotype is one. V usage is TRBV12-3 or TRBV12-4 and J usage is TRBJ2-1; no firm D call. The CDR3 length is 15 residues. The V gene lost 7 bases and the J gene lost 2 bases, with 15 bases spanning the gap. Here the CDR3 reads CASTESRRTYNEQFF. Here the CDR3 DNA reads TGTGCCAGCACCGAAAGCCGCAGGACCTACAATGAGCAGTTCTTC.

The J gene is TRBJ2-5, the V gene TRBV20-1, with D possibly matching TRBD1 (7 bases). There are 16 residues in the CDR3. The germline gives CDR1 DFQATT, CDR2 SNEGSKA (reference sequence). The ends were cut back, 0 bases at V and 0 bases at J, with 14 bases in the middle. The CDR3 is CSARDPQGGYQETQYF. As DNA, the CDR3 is TGCAGTGCTAGAGATCCTCAGGGGGGATACCAAGAGACCCAGTACTTC.

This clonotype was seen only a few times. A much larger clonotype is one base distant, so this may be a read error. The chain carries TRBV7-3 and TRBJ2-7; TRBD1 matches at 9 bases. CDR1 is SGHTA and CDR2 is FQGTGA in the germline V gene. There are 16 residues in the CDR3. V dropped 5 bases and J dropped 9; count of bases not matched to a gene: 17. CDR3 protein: CASSPSGQGFSGGQYF. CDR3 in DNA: TGTGCCAGCAGCCCTTCGGGACAGGGATTCTCGGGAGGGCAGTACTTC.

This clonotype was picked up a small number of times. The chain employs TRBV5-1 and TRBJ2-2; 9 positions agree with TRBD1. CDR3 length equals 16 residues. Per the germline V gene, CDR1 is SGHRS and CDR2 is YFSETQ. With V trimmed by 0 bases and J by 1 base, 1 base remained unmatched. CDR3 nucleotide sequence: TGCGCCAGCAGCTTGGTGACAGGGGGGAACACCGGGGAGCTGTTTTTT. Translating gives CASSLVTGGNTGELFF.

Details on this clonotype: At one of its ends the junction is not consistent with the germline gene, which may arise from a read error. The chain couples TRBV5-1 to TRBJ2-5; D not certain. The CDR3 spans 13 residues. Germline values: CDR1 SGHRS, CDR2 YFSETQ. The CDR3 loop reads CASSLEVWETQYF. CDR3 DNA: TGTGCCAGCAGCTTAGAGGTGTGGGAGACCCAGTACTTC.

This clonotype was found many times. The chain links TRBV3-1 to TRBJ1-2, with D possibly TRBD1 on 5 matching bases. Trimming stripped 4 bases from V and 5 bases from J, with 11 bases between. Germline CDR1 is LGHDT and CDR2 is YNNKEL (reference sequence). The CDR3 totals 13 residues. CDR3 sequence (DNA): TGTGCCAGCAGCCCAGGGAGGGAGTATGGCTACACCTTC. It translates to CASSPGREYGYTF.

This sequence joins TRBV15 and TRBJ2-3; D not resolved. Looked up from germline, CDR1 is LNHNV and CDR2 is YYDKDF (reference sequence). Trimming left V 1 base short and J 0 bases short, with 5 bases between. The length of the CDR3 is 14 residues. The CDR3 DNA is TGTGCCACCAGCAGAGTGATTAGCACAGATACGCAGTATTTT. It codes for CATSRVISTDTQYF.

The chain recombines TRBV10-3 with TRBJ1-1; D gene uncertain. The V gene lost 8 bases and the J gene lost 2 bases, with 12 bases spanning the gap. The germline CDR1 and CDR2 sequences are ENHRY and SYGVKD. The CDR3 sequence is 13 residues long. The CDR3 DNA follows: TGTGCCATCGGAGGACCGTATAACACTGAAGCTTTCTTT. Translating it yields CAIGGPYNTEAFF.

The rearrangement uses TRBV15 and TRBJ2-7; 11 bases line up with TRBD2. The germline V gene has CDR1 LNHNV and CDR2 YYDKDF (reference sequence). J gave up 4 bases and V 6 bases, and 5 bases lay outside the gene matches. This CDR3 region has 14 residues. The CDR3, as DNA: TGTGCCACCAGGGGCCTAGCGGGAGGTTACGAGCAGTACTTC. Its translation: CATRGLAGGYEQYF.

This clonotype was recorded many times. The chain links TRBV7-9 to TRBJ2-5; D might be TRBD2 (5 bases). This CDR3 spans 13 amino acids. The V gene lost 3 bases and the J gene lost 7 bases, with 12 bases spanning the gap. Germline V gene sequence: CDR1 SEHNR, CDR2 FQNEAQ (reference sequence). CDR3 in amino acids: CASSLDSLGTQYF. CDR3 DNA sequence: TGTGCCAGCAGCTTGGACTCTTTGGGGACCCAGTACTTC.

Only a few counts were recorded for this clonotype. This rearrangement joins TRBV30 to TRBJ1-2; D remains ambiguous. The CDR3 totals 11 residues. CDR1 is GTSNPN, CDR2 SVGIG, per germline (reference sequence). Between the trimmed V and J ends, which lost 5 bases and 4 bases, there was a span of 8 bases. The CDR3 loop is CAWLKSYGYTF. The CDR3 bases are TGTGCCTGGCTTAAATCCTATGGCTACACCTTC. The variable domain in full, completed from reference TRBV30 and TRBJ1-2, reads SQTIHQWPATLVQPVGSPLSLECTVEGTSNPNLYWYRQAAGRGLQLLFYSVGIGQISSEVPQNLSASRPQDRQFILSSKKLLLSDSGFYLCAWLKSYGYTFGSGTRLTVV.

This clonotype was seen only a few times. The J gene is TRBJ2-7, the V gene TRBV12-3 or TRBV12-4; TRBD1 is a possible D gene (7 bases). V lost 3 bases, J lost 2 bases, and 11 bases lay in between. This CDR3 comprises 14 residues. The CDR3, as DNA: TGTGCCAGCAGTTTTGGCGGGACAGCCTACGAGCAGTACTTC. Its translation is CASSFGGTAYEQYF.

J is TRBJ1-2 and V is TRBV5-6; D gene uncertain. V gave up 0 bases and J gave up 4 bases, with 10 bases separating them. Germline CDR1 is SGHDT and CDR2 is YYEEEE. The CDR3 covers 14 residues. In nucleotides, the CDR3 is TGTGCCAGCAGCTTGGACAGTGGGATCTATGGCTACACCTTC. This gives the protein CASSLDSGIYGYTF.

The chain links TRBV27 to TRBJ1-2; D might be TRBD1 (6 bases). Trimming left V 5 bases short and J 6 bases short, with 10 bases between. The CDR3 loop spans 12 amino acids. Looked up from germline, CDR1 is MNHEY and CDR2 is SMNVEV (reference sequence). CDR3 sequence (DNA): TGTGCCAGCAGTCCGAGGGGGAATGGCTACACCTTC. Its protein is CASSPRGNGYTF.

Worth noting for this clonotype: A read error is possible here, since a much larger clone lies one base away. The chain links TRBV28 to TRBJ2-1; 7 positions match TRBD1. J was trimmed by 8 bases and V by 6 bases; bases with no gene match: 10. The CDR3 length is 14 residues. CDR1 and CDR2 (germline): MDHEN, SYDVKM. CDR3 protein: CASRTDRRSHEQFF. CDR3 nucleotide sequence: TGTGCCAGCAGAACGGACAGGAGGAGCCATGAGCAGTTCTTC.

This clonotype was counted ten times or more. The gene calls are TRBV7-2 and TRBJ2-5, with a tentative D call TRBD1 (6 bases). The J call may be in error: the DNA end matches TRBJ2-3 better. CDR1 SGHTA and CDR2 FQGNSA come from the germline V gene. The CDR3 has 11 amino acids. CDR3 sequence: CASSLGGTQYF. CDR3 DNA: TGTGCCAGCAGCCTAGGGGGTACGCAGTATTTT.

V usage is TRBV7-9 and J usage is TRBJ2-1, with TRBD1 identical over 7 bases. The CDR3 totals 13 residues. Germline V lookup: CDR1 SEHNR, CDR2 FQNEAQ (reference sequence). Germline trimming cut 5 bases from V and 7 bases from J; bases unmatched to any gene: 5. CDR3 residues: CASSKQGDNEQFF. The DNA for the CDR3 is TGTGCCAGCAGCAAGCAGGGGGATAATGAGCAGTTCTTC.

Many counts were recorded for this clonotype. The CDR3 is CASSPPDRNYEQYF. In nucleotides, the CDR3 is TGTGCCAGCAGTCCCCCAGACAGAAACTACGAGCAGTACTTC. The V call is TRBV28, the J call TRBJ2-7; D is possibly TRBD1 (5 bases). The germline CDR1 and CDR2 sequences are MDHEN and SYDVKM. The CDR3 extends over 14 amino acids. The germline V and J ends were trimmed by 5 bases and 3 bases, with 14 bases remaining between them. Filled out from reference TRBV28 and TRBJ2-7, the complete variable domain reads DVKVTQSSRYLVKRTGEKVFLECVQDMDHENMFWYRQDPGLGLRLIYFSYDVKMKEKGDIPEGYSVSREKKERFSLILESASTNQTSMYLCASSPPDRNYEQYFGPGTRLTVT.

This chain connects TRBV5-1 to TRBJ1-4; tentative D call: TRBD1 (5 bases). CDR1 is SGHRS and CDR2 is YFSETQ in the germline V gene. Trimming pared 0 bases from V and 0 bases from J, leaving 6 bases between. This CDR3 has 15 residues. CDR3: CASSLVTATNEKLFF. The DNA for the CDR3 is TGCGCCAGCAGCTTGGTGACAGCAACTAATGAAAAACTGTTTTTT.

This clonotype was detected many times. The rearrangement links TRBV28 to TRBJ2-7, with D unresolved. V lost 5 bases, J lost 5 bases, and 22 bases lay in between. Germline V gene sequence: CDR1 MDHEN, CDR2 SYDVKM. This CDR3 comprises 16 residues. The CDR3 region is CASSRRVGMGFDEQYF. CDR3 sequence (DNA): TGTGCCAGCAGTCGTCGGGTTGGGATGGGTTTTGACGAGCAGTACTTC.

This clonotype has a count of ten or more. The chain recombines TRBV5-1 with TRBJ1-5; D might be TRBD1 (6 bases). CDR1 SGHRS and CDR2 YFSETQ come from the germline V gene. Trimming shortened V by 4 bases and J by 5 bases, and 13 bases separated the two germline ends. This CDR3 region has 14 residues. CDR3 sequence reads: CASSETGWDQPQHF. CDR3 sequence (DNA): TGCGCCAGCAGCGAAACAGGGTGGGATCAGCCCCAGCATTTT.

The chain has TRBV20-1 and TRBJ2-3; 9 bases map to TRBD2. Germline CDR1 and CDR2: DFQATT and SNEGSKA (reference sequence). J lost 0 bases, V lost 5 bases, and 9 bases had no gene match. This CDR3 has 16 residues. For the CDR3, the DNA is TGCAGTGCTGAGGGGAAGGGACTAGCCAGCACAGATACGCAGTATTTT. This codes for CSAEGKGLASTDTQYF.

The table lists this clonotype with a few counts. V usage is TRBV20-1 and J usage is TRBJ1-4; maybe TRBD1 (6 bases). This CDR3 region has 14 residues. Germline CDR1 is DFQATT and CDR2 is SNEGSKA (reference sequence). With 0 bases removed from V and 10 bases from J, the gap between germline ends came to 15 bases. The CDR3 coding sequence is TGCAGTGCTAGAGAGTTAACGGGAGGGGGAAAACTGTTTTTT. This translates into CSARELTGGGKLFF.

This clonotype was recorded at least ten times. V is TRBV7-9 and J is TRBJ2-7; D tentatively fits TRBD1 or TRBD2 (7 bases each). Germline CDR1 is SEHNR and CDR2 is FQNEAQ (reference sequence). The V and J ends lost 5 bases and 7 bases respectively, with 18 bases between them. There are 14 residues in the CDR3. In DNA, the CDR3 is TGTGCCAGCAGCGTACCAGGGGGGGGAAGAGAGCAGTACTTC. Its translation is CASSVPGGGREQYF.

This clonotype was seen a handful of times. CDR3 amino acids: CSVSGGMGQETQYF. CDR3 coding DNA: TGCAGCGTTTCGGGCGGGATGGGGCAAGAGACCCAGTACTTC. This rearrangement joins TRBV29-1 to TRBJ2-5; D might be TRBD2 (6 bases). V was clipped by 5 bases and J by 2 bases, with 15 bases between them. This CDR3 spans 14 amino acids. CDR1 and CDR2 (germline): SQVTM, ANQGSEA.